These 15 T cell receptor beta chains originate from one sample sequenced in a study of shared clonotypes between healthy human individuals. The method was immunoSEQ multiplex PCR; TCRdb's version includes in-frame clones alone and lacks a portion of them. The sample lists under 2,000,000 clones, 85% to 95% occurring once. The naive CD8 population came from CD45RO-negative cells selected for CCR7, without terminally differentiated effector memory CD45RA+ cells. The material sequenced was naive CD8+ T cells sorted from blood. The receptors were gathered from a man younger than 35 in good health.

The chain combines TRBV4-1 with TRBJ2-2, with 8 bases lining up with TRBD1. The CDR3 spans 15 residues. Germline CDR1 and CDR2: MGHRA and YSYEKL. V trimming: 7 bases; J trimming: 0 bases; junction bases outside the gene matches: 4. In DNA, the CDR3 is TGCGCCAGCACCAAGGGACAGGCGAACACCGGGGAGCTGTTTTTT. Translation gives CASTKGQANTGELFF.

The CDR3 spells CASSVDGSSADTQYF. CDR3 coding DNA: TGTGCCAGCAGCGTAGATGGGAGTTCGGCAGATACGCAGTATTTT. This chain links TRBV9 with TRBJ2-3; TRBD2 might be the D (5 bases). Germline-derived CDR1 and CDR2 are SGDLS and YYNGEE. The CDR3 contains 15 residues. V lost 0 bases to trimming and J lost 4 bases, with 12 bases between them.

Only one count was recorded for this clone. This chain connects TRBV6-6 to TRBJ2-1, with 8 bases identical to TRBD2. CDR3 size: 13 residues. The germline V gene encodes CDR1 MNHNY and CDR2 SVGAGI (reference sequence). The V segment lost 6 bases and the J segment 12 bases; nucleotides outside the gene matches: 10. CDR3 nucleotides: TGTGCCAGCAGCCACGTGGAGCGGGAGAGGCAGTTCTTC. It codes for CASSHVERERQFF.

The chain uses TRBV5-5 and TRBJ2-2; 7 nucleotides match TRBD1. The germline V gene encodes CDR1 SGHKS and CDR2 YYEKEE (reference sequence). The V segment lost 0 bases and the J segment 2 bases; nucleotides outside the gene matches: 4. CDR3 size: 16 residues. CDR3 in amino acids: CASSLVSGGNTGELFF. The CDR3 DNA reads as TGTGCCAGCAGCTTGGTGTCAGGGGGAAACACCGGGGAGCTGTTTTTT.

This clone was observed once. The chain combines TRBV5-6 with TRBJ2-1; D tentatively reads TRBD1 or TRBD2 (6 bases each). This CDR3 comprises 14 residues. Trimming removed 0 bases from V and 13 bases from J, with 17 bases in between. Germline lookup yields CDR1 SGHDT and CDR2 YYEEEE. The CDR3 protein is CASSLGEDSDFQFF. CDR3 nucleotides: TGTGCCAGCAGCTTGGGGGAGGACAGCGATTTTCAGTTCTTC.

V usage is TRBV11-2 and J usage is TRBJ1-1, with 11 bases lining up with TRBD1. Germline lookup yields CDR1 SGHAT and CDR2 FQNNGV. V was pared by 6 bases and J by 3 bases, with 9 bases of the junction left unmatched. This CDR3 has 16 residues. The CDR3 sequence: CASRHSLGQGDTEAFF. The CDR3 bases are TGTGCCAGCAGACACTCGCTGGGACAGGGGGACACTGAAGCTTTCTTT.

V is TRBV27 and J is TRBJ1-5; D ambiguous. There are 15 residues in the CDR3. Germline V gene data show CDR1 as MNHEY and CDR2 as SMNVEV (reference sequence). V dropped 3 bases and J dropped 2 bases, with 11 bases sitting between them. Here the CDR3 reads CASSFGPGGNQPQHF. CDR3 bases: TGTGCCAGCAGTTTCGGTCCTGGGGGCAATCAGCCCCAGCATTTT.

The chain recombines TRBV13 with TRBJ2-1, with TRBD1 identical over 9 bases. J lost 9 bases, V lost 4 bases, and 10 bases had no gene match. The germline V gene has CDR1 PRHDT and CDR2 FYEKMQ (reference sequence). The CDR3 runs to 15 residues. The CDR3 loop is CASSSTGGANREQFF. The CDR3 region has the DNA TGTGCCAGCAGCTCCACAGGGGGCGCGAATCGTGAGCAGTTCTTC. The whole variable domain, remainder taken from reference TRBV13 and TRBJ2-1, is AAGVIQSPRHLIKEKRETATLKCYPIPRHDTVYWYQQGPGQDPQFLISFYEKMQSDKGSIPDRFSAQQFSDYHSELNMSSLELGDSALYFCASSSTGGANREQFFGPGTRLTVL.

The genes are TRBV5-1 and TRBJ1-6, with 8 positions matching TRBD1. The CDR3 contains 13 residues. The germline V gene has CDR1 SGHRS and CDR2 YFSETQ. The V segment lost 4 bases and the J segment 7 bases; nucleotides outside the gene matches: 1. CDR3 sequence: CASSTGGNSPLHF. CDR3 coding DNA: TGCGCCAGCAGCACAGGGGGAAATTCACCCCTCCACTTT.

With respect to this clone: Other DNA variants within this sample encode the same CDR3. CDR3 sequence (DNA): TGTGCCAGCAGTCCGGGGGGCAGCTACGAGCAGTACTTC. Its protein is CASSPGGSYEQYF. The rearrangement uses TRBV27 and TRBJ2-7; D is perhaps TRBD2 (7 bases). This CDR3 is 13 amino acids long. Germline V CDR1 and CDR2: MNHEY, SMNVEV (reference sequence). Trimming shortened V by 5 bases and J by 3 bases, and 11 bases separated the two germline ends.

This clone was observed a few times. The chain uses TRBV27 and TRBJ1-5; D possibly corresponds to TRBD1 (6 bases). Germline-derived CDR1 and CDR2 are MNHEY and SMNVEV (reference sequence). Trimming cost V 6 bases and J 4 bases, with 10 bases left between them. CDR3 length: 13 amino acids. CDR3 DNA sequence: TGTGCCAGCAGCAGGGGATTAAATCAGCCCCAGCATTTT. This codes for CASSRGLNQPQHF.

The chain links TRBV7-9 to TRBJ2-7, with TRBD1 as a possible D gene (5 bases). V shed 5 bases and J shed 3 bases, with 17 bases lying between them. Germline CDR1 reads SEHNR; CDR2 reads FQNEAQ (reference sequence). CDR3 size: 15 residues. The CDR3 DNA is TGTGCCAGCAGCCCAGTCCTTGGGGCCCGCTACGAGCAGTACTTC. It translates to CASSPVLGARYEQYF.

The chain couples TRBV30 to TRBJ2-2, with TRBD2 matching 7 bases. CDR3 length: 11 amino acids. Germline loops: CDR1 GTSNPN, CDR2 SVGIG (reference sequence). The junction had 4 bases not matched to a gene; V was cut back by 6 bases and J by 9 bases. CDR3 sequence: CACLAARELFF. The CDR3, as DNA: TGTGCCTGCCTAGCGGCCCGGGAGCTGTTTTTT.

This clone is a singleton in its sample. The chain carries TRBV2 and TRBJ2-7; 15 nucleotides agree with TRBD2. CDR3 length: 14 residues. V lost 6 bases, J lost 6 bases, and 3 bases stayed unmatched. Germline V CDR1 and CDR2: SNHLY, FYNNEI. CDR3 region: CASRGLAGGPEQYF. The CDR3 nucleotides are TGTGCCAGCAGGGGACTAGCGGGAGGACCCGAGCAGTACTTC.

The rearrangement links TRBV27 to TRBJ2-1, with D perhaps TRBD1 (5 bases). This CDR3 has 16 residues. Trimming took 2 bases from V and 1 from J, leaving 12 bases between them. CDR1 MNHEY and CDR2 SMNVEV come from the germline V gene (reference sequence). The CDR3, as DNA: TGTGCCAGCAGTTTAGCAGGGAACCCATCCTACAATGAGCAGTTCTTC. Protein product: CASSLAGNPSYNEQFF.